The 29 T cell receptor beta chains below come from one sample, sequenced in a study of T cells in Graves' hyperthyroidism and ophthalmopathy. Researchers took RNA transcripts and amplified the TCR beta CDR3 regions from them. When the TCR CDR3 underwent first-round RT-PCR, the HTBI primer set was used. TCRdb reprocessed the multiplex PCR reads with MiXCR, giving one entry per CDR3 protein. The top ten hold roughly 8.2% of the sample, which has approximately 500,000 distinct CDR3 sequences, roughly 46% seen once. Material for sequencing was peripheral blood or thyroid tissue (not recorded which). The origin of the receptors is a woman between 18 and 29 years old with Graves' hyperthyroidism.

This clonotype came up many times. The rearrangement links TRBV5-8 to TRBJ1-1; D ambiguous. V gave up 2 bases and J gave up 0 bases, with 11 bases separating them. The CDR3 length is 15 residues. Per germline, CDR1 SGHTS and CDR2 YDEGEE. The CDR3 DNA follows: TGTGCCAGCAGCTTCGAGAGCCCTCTGAACACTGAAGCTTTCTTT. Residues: CASSFESPLNTEAFF.

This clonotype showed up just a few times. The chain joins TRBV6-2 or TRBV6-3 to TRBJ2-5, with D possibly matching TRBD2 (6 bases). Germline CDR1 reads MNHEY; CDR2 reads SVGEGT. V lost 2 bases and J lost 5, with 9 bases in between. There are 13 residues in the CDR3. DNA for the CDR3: TGTGCCAGCAGTTACGGGGGGTTCGAGACCCAGTACTTC. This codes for CASSYGGFETQYF.

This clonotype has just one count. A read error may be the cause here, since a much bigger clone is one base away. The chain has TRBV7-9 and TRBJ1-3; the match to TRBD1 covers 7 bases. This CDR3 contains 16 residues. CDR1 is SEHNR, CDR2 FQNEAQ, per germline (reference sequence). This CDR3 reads CASNWRQGYSGSTIYF. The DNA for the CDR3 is TGTGCCAGCAACTGGAGACAGGGTTACTCTGGAAGCACCATATATTTT.

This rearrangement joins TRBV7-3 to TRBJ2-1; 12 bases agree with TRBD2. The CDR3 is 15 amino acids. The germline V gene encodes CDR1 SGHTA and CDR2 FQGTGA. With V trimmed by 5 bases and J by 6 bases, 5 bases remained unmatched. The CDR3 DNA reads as TGTGCCAGCAGCCCATCTAGCGGGAGGGGCAATGAGCAGTTCTTC. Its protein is CASSPSSGRGNEQFF.

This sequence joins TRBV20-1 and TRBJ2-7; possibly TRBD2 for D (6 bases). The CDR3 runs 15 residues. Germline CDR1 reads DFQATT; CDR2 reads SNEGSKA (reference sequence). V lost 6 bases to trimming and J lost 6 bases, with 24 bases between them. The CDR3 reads CSAQMMAGKPGEQYF. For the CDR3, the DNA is TGCAGTGCCCAGATGATGGCGGGGAAACCCGGCGAGCAGTACTTC.

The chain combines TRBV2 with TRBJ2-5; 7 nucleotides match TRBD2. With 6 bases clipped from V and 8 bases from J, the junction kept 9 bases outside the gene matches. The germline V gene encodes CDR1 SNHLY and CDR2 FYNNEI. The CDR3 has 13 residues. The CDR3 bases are TGTGCCAGCAGAGCGGGGCTTGGAGACACCCAGTACTTC. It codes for CASRAGLGDTQYF. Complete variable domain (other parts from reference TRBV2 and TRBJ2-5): EPEVTQTPSHQVTQMGQEVILRCVPISNHLYFYWYRQILGQKVEFLVSFYNNEISEKSEIFDDQFSVERPDGSNFTLKIRSTKLEDSAMYFCASRAGLGDTQYFGPGTRLLVL.

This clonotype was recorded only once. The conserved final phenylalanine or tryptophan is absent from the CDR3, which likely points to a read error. The CDR3 sequence: CSATGLAGGLEQYL. For the CDR3, the DNA is TGCAGTGCTACGGGACTAGCGGGAGGGCTGGAGCAGTACCTC. The rearrangement joins TRBV20-1 to TRBJ2-7; 16 bases fit TRBD2. Looked up from germline, CDR1 is DFQATT and CDR2 is SNEGSKA (reference sequence). Trimming cost V 4 bases and J 7 bases; bases outside gene matches: 4. CDR3 length: 14 amino acids.

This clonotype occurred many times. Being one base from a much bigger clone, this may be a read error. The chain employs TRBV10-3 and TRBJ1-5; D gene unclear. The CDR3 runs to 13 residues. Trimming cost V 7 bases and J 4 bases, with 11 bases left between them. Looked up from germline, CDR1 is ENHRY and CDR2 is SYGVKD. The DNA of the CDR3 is TGTGCCATCATTGAAGGAACAAATCAGCCCCAGCATTTT. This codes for CAIIEGTNQPQHF.

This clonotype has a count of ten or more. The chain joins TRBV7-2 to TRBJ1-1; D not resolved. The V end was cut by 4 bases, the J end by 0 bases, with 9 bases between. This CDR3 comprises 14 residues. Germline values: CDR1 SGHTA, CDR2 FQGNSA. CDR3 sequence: CASSSRALNTEAFF. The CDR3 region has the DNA TGTGCCAGCAGCTCCCGGGCACTGAACACTGAAGCTTTCTTT.

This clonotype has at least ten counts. CDR3 coding DNA: TGTGCCAGTAGTATATTGGCGGGGTACGAGCAGTACTTC. This translates into CASSILAGYEQYF. This chain connects TRBV19 to TRBJ2-7, with a tentative D call TRBD2 (6 bases). Germline assignment: CDR1 LNHDA and CDR2 SQIVND (reference sequence). Trimming removed 2 bases at V and 4 bases at J, with 9 bases between. The CDR3 consists of 13 residues.

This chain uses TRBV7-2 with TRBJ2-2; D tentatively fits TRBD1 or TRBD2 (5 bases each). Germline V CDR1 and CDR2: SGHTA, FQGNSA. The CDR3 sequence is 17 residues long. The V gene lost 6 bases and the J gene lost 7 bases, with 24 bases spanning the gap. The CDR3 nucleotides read TGTGCCAGCAGTACCGTACAGCTCCGGGACGCACTCGGGGAGCTGTTTTTT. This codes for CASSTVQLRDALGELFF.

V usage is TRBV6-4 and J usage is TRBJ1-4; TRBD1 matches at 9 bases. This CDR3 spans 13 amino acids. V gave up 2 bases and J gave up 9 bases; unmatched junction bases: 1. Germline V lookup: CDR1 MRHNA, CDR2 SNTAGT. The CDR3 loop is CASSDGTGKKLFF. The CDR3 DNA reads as TGTGCCAGCAGTGACGGGACAGGGAAAAAACTGTTTTTT.

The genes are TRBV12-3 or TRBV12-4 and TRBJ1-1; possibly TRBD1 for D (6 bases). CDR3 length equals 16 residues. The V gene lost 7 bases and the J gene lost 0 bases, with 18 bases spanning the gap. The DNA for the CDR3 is TGTGCCAGCATGGGACTAGCGGGGGGCTTGAACACTGAAGCTTTCTTT. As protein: CASMGLAGGLNTEAFF.

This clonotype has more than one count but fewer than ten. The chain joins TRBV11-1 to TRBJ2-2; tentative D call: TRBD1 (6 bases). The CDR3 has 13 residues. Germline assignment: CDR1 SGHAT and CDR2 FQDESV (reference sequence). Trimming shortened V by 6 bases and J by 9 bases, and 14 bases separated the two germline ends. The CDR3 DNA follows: TGTGCCAGCAGGCCGCTACAGGGCAGGGAGCTGTTTTTT. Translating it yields CASRPLQGRELFF.

The CDR3 reads CASSLGVTRNEKLFF. CDR3 coding DNA: TGTGCCAGCAGCTTAGGTGTGACAAGGAATGAAAAACTGTTTTTT. This rearrangement joins TRBV7-2 to TRBJ1-4, with D unresolved. The germline CDR1 and CDR2 sequences are SGHTA and FQGNSA. Trimming removed 1 base from V and 5 bases from J, with 11 bases in between. The CDR3 sequence is 15 residues long.

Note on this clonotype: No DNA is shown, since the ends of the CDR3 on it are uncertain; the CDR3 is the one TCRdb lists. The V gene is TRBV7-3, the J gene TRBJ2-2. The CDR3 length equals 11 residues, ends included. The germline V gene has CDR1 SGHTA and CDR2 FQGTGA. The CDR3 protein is CASSPRGSCFF.

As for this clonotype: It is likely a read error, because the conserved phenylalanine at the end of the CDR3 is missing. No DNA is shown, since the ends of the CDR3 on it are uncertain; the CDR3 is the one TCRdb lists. The CDR3 here is CASTSSGSY. The gene calls are TRBV6-6 and TRBJ2-7. Both ends counted, the CDR3 spans 9 residues. Per the germline V gene, CDR1 is MNHNY and CDR2 is SVGAGI (reference sequence).

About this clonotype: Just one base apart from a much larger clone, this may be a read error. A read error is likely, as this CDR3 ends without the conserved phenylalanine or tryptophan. This CDR3 is CASSPRRYYEQYL. CDR3 DNA: TGTGCCAGCTCACCACGTCGGTACTACGAGCAGTACCTC. The chain is built from TRBV18 and TRBJ2-7; D is undetermined. CDR1 is KGHSH, CDR2 LQKENI, per germline. V was cut by 1 base and J by 3 bases, with 7 bases left in between. This CDR3 has 13 amino acids.

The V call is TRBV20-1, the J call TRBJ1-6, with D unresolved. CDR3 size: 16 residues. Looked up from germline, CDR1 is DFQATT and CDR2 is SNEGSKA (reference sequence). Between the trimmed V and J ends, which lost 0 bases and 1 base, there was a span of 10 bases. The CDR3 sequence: CSARDTQRSYNSPLHF. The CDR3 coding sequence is TGCAGTGCTAGAGACACTCAGAGGTCCTATAATTCACCCCTCCACTTT.

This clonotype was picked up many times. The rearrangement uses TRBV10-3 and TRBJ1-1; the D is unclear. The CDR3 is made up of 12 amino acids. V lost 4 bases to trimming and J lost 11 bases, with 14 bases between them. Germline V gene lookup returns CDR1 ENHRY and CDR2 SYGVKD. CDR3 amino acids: CAISVSKRAAFF. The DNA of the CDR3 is TGTGCCATCAGTGTCAGCAAGAGGGCTGCTTTCTTT.

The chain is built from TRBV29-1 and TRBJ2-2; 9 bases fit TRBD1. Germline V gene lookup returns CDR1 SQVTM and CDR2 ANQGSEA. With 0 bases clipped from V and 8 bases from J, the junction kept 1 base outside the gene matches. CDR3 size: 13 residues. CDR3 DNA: TGCAGCGTTGAAGAACAGGGGGCAGGGGAGCTGTTTTTT. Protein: CSVEEQGAGELFF.

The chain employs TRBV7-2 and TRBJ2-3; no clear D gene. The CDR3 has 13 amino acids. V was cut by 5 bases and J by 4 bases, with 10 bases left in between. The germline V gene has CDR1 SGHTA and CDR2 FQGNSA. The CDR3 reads CASSPWGADTQYF. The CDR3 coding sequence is TGTGCCAGCAGCCCCTGGGGTGCAGATACGCAGTATTTT.

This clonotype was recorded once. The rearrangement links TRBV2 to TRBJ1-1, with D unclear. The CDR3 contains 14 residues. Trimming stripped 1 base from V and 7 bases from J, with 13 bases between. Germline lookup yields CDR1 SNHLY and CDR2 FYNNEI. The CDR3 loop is CASSEEAATNEAFF. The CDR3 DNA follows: TGTGCCAGCAGTGAAGAAGCTGCAACTAATGAAGCTTTCTTT.

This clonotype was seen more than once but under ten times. Here the CDR3 DNA reads TGTGCCAGCAGTGGACTTACGGGATCGGCGGGAGGGCCCTGGGAGACCCAGTACTTC. This sequence encodes CASSGLTGSAGGPWETQYF. The chain couples TRBV2 to TRBJ2-5; 9 bases align to TRBD2. The ends lost 4 bases at V and 5 bases at J; junction bases unmatched: 20. This CDR3 has 19 amino acids. From germline, CDR1 is SNHLY and CDR2 FYNNEI.

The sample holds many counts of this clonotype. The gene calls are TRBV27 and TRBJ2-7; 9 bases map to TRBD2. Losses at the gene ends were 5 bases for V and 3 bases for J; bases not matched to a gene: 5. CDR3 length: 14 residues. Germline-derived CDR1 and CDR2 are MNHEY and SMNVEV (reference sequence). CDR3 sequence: CASSQTSGVYEQYF. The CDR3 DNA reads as TGTGCCAGCAGTCAGACTAGCGGCGTCTACGAGCAGTACTTC.

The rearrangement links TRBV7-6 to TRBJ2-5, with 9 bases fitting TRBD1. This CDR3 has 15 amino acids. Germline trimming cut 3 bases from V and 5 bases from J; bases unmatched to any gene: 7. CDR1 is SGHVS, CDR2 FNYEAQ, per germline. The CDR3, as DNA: TGTGCCAGCAGCTTGACAGGGGGAGGGCGGGAGACCCAGTACTTC. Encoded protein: CASSLTGGGRETQYF.

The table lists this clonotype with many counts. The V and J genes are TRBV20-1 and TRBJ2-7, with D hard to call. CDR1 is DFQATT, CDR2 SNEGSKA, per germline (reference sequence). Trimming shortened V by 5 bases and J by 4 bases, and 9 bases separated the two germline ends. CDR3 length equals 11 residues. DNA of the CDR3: TGCAGTGCTCTTCCGCGGTACGAGCAGTACTTC. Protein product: CSALPRYEQYF.

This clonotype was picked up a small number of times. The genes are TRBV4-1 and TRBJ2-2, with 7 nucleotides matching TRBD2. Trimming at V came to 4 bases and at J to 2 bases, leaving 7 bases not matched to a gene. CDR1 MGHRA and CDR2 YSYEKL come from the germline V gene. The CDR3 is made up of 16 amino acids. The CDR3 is CASSPRDYTNTGELFF. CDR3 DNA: TGCGCCAGCAGCCCTAGGGACTACACTAACACCGGGGAGCTGTTTTTT.

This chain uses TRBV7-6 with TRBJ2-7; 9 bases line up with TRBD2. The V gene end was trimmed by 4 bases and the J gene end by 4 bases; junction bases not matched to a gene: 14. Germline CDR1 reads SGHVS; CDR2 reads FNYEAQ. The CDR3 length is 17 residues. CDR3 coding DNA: TGTGCCAGCAGCTCCGCCTGGGGCGGGAGGGCAACTTACGAGCAGTACTTC. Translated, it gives CASSSAWGGRATYEQYF.